This note documents a single TCR beta chain sequence. There are 12 residues in the CDR3. V was shortened by 7 bases and J by 2 bases, with 7 bases between the two germline ends. Germline loops: CDR1 SGHVS, CDR2 FQNEAQ. Primers used in a second PCR of about 7 to 12 cycles were a sample-barcoded 5' primer and a J-beta primer mix. TCRdb re-derived calls from the 5' RACE reads in MiXCR, one entry per CDR3 protein. The sample comprises roughly 700,000 distinct CDR3 sequences, roughly 25% of which are singletons, and 9.4% rests with the top ten. This entry is derived from a study of blood T cells in healthy people across ages. Study-wide background: Template switching recovered approximately one barcoded beta molecule for every two T cells.

This sample also belongs to another study, concerning T cells of mothers and their children. That study reports: Added by the second PCR's M1S primer were sample barcodes and 2-4 random nucleotides.

The origin of this receptor is a boy aged 5-17 years in good health. The chain has TRBV7-8 and TRBJ2-3; D remains unclear. Material: blood. The CDR3 region is CASTPLTDTQYF. The CDR3 DNA reads TGTGCCAGCACCCCTCTCACAGATACGCAGTATTTT.